A single TCR beta chain is shown here with its context. What it binds is unknown. The germline gives CDR1 MNHEY, CDR2 SMNVEV (reference sequence). V trimming: 4 bases; J trimming: 7 bases; junction bases outside the gene matches: 4. CDR3 length: 14 amino acids. The source of the sample is a study of T cell repertoires in cytomegalovirus infection. Across the whole study: CMV infection plus the matching HLA type was flagged by public TCR beta signatures. Study results and limitations: There were HLA-C-restricted CMV-specific TCR beta clonotypes dominating the ex vivo response. CMV carriers with the relevant HLA were identified by cumulative public TCR beta family frequency.

Using its own MiXCR run on the reads, TCRdb lists one record per CDR3 protein. The sample has under 850,000 distinct CDR3 sequences; about a third are singletons. Sequenced material: PBMCs. This chain uses TRBV27 with TRBJ2-1; 10 nucleotides line up with TRBD2. This receptor was identified in a human donor in good health (CMV status not recorded). Some clones in this sample may be carry-over from other donors' samples. For the CDR3, the DNA is TGTGCCAGCAGTTCGCCTAGCGGGAGAAATGAGCAGTTCTTC. This codes for CASSSPSGRNEQFF.